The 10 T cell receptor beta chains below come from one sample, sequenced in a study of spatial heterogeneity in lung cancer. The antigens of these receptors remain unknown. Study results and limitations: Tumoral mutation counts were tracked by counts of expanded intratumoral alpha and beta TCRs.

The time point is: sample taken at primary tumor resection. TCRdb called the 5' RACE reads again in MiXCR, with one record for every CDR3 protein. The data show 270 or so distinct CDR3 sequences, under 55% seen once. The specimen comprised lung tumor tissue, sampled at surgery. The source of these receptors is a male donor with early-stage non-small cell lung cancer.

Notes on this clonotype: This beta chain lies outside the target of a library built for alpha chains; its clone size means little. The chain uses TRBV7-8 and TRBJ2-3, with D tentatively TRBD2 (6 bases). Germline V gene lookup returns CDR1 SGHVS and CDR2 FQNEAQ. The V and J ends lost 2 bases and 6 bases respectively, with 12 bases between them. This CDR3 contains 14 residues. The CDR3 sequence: CASSLTGRGDTQYF. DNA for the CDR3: TGTGCCAGCAGCTTAACCGGGAGAGGTGATACGCAGTATTTT.

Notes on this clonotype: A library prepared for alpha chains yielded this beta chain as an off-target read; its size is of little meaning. CDR3 bases: TGTGCCAGCAGTGAAGGCGTCAACTACGAGCAGTACTTC. Amino acids: CASSEGVNYEQYF. V usage is TRBV2 and J usage is TRBJ2-7, with D uncertain. The CDR3 loop spans 13 amino acids. Germline-derived CDR1 and CDR2 are SNHLY and FYNNEI. V lost 1 base to trimming and J lost 3 bases, with 7 bases between them.

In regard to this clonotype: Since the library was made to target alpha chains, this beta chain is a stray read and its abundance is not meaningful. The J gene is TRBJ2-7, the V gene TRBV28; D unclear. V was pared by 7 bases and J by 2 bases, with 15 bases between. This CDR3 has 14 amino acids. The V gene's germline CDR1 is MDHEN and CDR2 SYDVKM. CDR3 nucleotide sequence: TGTGCCAGCACCCTAGGAACCAATACCTACGAGCAGTACTTC. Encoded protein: CASTLGTNTYEQYF.

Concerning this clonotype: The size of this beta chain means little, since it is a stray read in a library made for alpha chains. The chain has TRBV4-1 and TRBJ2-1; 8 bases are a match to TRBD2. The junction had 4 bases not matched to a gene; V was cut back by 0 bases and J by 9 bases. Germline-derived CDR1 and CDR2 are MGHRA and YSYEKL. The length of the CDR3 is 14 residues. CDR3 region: CASSQDPRGGEQFF. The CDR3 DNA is TGCGCCAGCAGCCAAGATCCTCGGGGGGGTGAGCAGTTCTTC.

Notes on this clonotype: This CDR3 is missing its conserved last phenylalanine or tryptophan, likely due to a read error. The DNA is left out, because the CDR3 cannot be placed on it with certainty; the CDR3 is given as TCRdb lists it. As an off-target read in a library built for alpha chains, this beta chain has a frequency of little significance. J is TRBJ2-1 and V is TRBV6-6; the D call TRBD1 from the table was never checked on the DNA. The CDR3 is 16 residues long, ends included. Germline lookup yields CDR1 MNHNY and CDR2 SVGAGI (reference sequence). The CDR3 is CASSGQGINEQFFGPP.

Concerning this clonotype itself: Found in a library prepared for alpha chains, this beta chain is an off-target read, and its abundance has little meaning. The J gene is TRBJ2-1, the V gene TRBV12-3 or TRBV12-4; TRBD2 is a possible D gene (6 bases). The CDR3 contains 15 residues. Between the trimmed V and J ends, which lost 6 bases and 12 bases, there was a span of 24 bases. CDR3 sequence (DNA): TGTGCCAGCAGGGTGGGAGCGGGTGTATTTAGCGCGCAGTTCTTC. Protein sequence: CASRVGAGVFSAQFF.

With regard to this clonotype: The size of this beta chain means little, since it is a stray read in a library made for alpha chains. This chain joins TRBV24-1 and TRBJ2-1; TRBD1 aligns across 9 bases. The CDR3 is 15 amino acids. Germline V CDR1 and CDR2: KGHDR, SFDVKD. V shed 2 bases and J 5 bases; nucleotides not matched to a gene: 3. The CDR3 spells CATSDWGQGNNEQFF. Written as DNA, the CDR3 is TGTGCCACCAGTGATTGGGGACAGGGTAACAATGAGCAGTTCTTC.

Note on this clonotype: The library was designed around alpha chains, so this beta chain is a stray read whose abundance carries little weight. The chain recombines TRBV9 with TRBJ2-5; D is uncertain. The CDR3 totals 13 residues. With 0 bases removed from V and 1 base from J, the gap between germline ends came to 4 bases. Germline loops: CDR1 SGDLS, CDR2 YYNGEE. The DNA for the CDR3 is TGTGCCAGCAGCGTAGGGGTCCAAGAGACCCAGTACTTC. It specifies CASSVGVQETQYF.

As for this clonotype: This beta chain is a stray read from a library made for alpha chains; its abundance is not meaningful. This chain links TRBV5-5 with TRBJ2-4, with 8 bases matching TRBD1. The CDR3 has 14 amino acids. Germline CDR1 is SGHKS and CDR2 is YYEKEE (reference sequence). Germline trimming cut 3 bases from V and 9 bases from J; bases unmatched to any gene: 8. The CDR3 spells CASSSDRAYGIQYF. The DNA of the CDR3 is TGTGCCAGCAGCTCGGACAGGGCGTATGGCATTCAGTACTTC.

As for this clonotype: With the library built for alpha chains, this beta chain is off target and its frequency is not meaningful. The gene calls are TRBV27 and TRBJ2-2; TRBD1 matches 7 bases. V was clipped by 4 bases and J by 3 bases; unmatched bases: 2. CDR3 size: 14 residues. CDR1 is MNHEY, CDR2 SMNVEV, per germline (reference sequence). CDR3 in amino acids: CASSYQGDTGELFF. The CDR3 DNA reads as TGTGCCAGCAGTTATCAGGGGGACACCGGGGAGCTGTTTTTT.